The 32 T cell receptor beta chains below all came from one sample that was sequenced in a study of blood T cell repertoires in COVID-19. Using immunoSEQ multiplex PCR, the repertoire was profiled, and TCRdb retains in-frame clones only, with some absent. The sample contains about 270,000 clones, less than 90% of which appear only once. The sample taken for sequencing was PBMCs or T cells enriched from blood (not recorded which). Receptor source: a woman in her fifties or sixties who had recovered from COVID-19.

This chain uses TRBV5-1 with TRBJ1-5; possibly TRBD1 for D (5 bases). V was trimmed by 0 bases and J by 7 bases, leaving 14 bases between them. CDR3 length: 15 amino acids. Per the germline V gene, CDR1 is SGHRS and CDR2 is YFSETQ. CDR3 region: CASSLVGGEGQPQHF. DNA of the CDR3: TGCGCCAGCAGCTTGGTCGGGGGAGAGGGGCAGCCCCAGCATTTT.

J is TRBJ2-7 and V is TRBV18, with 10 bases fitting TRBD1. The V and J ends lost 1 base and 6 bases, in that order; junction bases with no gene match: 3. Germline-derived CDR1 and CDR2 are KGHSH and LQKENI. The CDR3 covers 14 residues. In DNA form, the CDR3 reads TGTGCCAGCTCACCACGACAGGGGGCTAGCGAGCAGTACTTC. Residues: CASSPRQGASEQYF.

This chain connects TRBV5-1 to TRBJ2-7, with 7 bases matching TRBD2. V trimming: 6 bases; J trimming: 5 bases; junction bases outside the gene matches: 17. The germline CDR1 and CDR2 sequences are SGHRS and YFSETQ. This CDR3 comprises 16 residues. Here the CDR3 reads CASTPGGSNMRHEQYF. The DNA for the CDR3 is TGCGCCAGCACCCCCGGCGGGAGCAATATGAGGCACGAGCAGTACTTC.

This chain uses TRBV25-1 with TRBJ2-7; tentatively, D is TRBD2 (6 bases). This CDR3 is 13 amino acids long. The V gene's germline CDR1 is MGHDK and CDR2 SYGVNS. V lost 5 bases and J 4 bases, leaving 12 bases between the germline ends. DNA for the CDR3: TGTGCCAGCAGTATACCAGGGAGGTACGAGCAGTACTTC. Amino acids: CASSIPGRYEQYF.

This rearrangement joins TRBV5-1 to TRBJ1-1, with 7 bases fitting TRBD1. V shed 0 bases, J shed 4 bases, and the junction held 3 bases outside the gene matches. From germline, CDR1 is SGHRS and CDR2 YFSETQ. The CDR3 is 14 residues long. CDR3 amino acids: CASSLAGGSTEAFF. CDR3 bases: TGCGCCAGCAGCTTGGCAGGGGGAAGCACTGAAGCTTTCTTT.

This rearrangement joins TRBV4-3 to TRBJ1-1; D is undetermined. The germline V and J ends were trimmed by 4 bases and 2 bases, with 11 bases remaining between them. CDR1 is LGHNA, CDR2 YSLEER, per germline. This CDR3 has 14 residues. Here the CDR3 reads CASSPMTQNTEAFF. CDR3 sequence (DNA): TGCGCCAGCAGCCCCATGACACAAAACACTGAAGCTTTCTTT.

This sequence joins TRBV30 and TRBJ2-1, with TRBD2 matching over 11 bases. V shed 0 bases, J shed 0 bases, and the junction held 1 base outside the gene matches. Germline V gives CDR1 GTSNPN, CDR2 SVGIG (reference sequence). This CDR3 comprises 16 residues. DNA of the CDR3: TGTGCCTGGAGTGTAGGGACTAGCGGCTCCTACAATGAGCAGTTCTTC. Protein sequence: CAWSVGTSGSYNEQFF.

The chain recombines TRBV28 with TRBJ2-5; 7 bases align to TRBD2. Trimming at V came to 9 bases and at J to 0 bases, leaving 13 bases not matched to a gene. The CDR3 is made up of 16 amino acids. Germline CDR1 and CDR2: MDHEN and SYDVKM. This chain's CDR3 is CARVPREGPYQETQYF. The CDR3, as DNA: TGTGCCAGAGTCCCCAGGGAGGGACCGTACCAAGAGACCCAGTACTTC. The full variable domain, in which reference TRBV28 and TRBJ2-5 provide the parts outside the CDR3, is DVKVTQSSRYLVKRTGEKVFLECVQDMDHENMFWYRQDPGLGLRLIYFSYDVKMKEKGDIPEGYSVSREKKERFSLILESASTNQTSMYLCARVPREGPYQETQYFGPGTRLLVL.

J is TRBJ1-4 and V is TRBV9; D unresolved. The CDR3 consists of 16 residues. V lost 4 bases, J lost 0 bases, and 13 bases lay in between. Germline values: CDR1 SGDLS, CDR2 YYNGEE. CDR3 DNA: TGTGCCAGCAGCTCCCCGGCGGATGCAACTAATGAAAAACTGTTTTTT. This codes for CASSSPADATNEKLFF.

The rearrangement joins TRBV6-5 to TRBJ2-1; the match to TRBD1 covers 7 bases. CDR3 length equals 15 residues. Germline lookup yields CDR1 MNHEY and CDR2 SVGAGI. Unmatched junction bases numbered 9, after V lost 6 bases and J lost 4 bases. The CDR3 DNA is TGTGCCAGCAGGGGCCCACAGGGGATTTACAATGAGCAGTTCTTC. The encoded protein is CASRGPQGIYNEQFF.

V is TRBV3-1 (or the pseudogene TRBV3-2) and J is TRBJ2-1; 9 bases match TRBD1. Germline V gene lookup returns CDR1 LGHDT and CDR2 YNNKEL (reference sequence). The J segment lost 6 bases and the V segment lost 3 bases, leaving 6 bases of the junction unmatched. The CDR3 length is 15 residues. CDR3 in DNA: TGTGCCAGCAGCCAGTTGGGACAGGGACGCAATGAGCAGTTCTTC. Translated: CASSQLGQGRNEQFF.

The chain combines TRBV19 with TRBJ2-7; D remains ambiguous. With 0 bases removed from V and 2 bases from J, the gap between germline ends came to 14 bases. This CDR3 is built from 16 residues. Germline values: CDR1 LNHDA, CDR2 SQIVND (reference sequence). CDR3 bases: TGTGCCAGTAGTATAGATGGGCAGGCGTTAACCTACGAGCAGTACTTC. Amino acid sequence: CASSIDGQALTYEQYF.

In regard to this clone: This specimen includes other DNA sequences encoding the same CDR3. J is TRBJ1-1 and V is TRBV6-5; 7 bases are shared with TRBD1. The CDR3 consists of 15 residues. The germline gives CDR1 MNHEY, CDR2 SVGAGI. After removal of 0 bases from V and 4 bases from J, the junction contained 5 bases not matched to a gene. The CDR3 reads CASSYSRQGGTEAFF. The CDR3 DNA is TGTGCCAGCAGTTACTCGAGGCAGGGGGGCACTGAAGCTTTCTTT.

The chain links TRBV4-3 to TRBJ1-2; TRBD1 aligns across 8 bases. J lost 7 bases, V lost 4 bases, and 8 bases had no gene match. This CDR3 has 14 amino acids. Germline lookup yields CDR1 LGHNA and CDR2 YSLEER. DNA of the CDR3: TGCGCCAGCAGCCTCGGACAGGGAAAGGCTGGCTACACCTTC. Encoded protein: CASSLGQGKAGYTF.

The chain uses TRBV27 and TRBJ1-2; 8 bases map to TRBD1. The V segment lost 3 bases and the J segment 6 bases; nucleotides outside the gene matches: 3. CDR3 length: 13 amino acids. Germline V gives CDR1 MNHEY, CDR2 SMNVEV (reference sequence). The CDR3 coding sequence is TGTGCCAGCAGTTTCAAGGACAGGGATGGCTACACCTTC. Translated, it gives CASSFKDRDGYTF.

The chain combines TRBV28 with TRBJ2-5; 8 nucleotides line up with TRBD2. From germline, CDR1 is MDHEN and CDR2 SYDVKM. The CDR3 is made up of 15 amino acids. Losses at the gene ends were 11 bases for V and 7 bases for J; bases not matched to a gene: 18. The CDR3 bases are TGTGCCCATGCGCCGGCCGCGATAGCGGGGAGGACCCAGTACTTC. The encoded protein is CAHAPAAIAGRTQYF.

V usage is TRBV27 and J usage is TRBJ2-7; 11 bases map to TRBD2. CDR1 is MNHEY, CDR2 SMNVEV, per germline (reference sequence). This CDR3 comprises 16 residues. Germline trimming cut 2 bases from V and 7 bases from J; bases unmatched to any gene: 10. The CDR3 DNA follows: TGTGCCAGCAGTTTACAGGGACTAGCGGTCGGGGGAGAGCAGTACTTC. Protein product: CASSLQGLAVGGEQYF.

As concerns this clone: This CDR3 is also generated by other DNA sequences in the sample. The chain recombines TRBV2 with TRBJ2-3; 10 nucleotides agree with TRBD2. The length of the CDR3 is 15 residues. Looked up from germline, CDR1 is SNHLY and CDR2 is FYNNEI. J was trimmed by 1 base and V by 5 bases; bases with no gene match: 3. The CDR3 bases are TGTGCCAGCAGTCCCGGGACTAGCGGCACAGATACGCAGTATTTT. The encoded protein is CASSPGTSGTDTQYF.

V usage is TRBV9 and J usage is TRBJ2-5; 9 bases are a match to TRBD2. This CDR3 comprises 15 residues. Germline V gene sequence: CDR1 SGDLS, CDR2 YYNGEE. Losses at the gene ends were 5 bases for V and 3 bases for J; bases not matched to a gene: 8. The CDR3: CASSVTGTSKETQYF. CDR3 coding DNA: TGTGCCAGCAGTGTGACCGGGACTAGCAAAGAGACCCAGTACTTC.

This chain links TRBV5-1 with TRBJ2-7; 14 bases match TRBD2. The V segment lost 4 bases and the J segment 7 bases; nucleotides outside the gene matches: 10. Looked up from germline, CDR1 is SGHRS and CDR2 is YFSETQ. The CDR3 is 16 residues long. This CDR3 is CASSGTGLAGVREQYF. In nucleotides, the CDR3 is TGCGCCAGCAGCGGGACGGGACTAGCGGGAGTTCGTGAGCAGTACTTC.

The chain couples TRBV7-3 to TRBJ2-1, with TRBD2 matching over 9 bases. In germline, CDR1 is SGHTA, CDR2 FQGTGA. With V trimmed by 2 bases and J by 3 bases, 2 bases remained unmatched. The CDR3 length is 15 residues. This chain's CDR3 is CASSLGLAFYNEQFF. The DNA of the CDR3 is TGTGCCAGCAGCTTAGGACTAGCGTTCTACAATGAGCAGTTCTTC. Based on the CDR3 plus reference TRBV7-3 and TRBJ2-1, the full variable domain is GAGVSQTPSNKVTEKGKYVELRCDPISGHTALYWYRQSLGQGPEFLIYFQGTGAADDSGLPNDRFFAVRPEGSVSTLKIQRTERGDSAVYLCASSLGLAFYNEQFFGPGTRLTVL.

This sequence joins TRBV29-1 and TRBJ2-6; 7 positions agree with TRBD2. V was clipped by 7 bases and J by 4 bases; unmatched bases: 10. The CDR3 length is 15 residues. Germline V gene lookup returns CDR1 SQVTM and CDR2 ANQGSEA. CDR3 amino acids: CSAEVRGRGANVLTF. The CDR3 nucleotides read TGCAGCGCCGAAGTCCGCGGGAGAGGGGCCAACGTCCTGACTTTC.

The rearrangement uses TRBV9 and TRBJ1-6; 8 bases align to TRBD1. In germline, CDR1 is SGDLS, CDR2 YYNGEE. The CDR3 is made up of 18 amino acids. Germline trimming cut 0 bases from V and 9 bases from J; bases unmatched to any gene: 14. CDR3 nucleotide sequence: TGTGCCAGCAGCGTAGCCAGTTGGGGCAGGGGGCGAAGTTCACCCCTCCACTTT. Protein sequence: CASSVASWGRGRSSPLHF.

The genes are TRBV11-2 and TRBJ1-3, with D tentatively TRBD1 (6 bases). In germline, CDR1 is SGHAT, CDR2 FQNNGV. CDR3 length: 15 residues. With 4 bases removed from V and 0 bases from J, the gap between germline ends came to 10 bases. The DNA for the CDR3 is TGTGCCAGCAGCTGGACAGACGGCTCTGGAAACACCATATATTTT. This encodes CASSWTDGSGNTIYF.

The V call is TRBV19, the J call TRBJ2-1; D gene ambiguous. Trimming cost V 4 bases and J 0 bases, with 4 bases left between them. Germline lookup yields CDR1 LNHDA and CDR2 SQIVND (reference sequence). CDR3 size: 13 residues. The CDR3: CASSKASYNEQFF. As DNA, the CDR3 is TGTGCCAGTAGTAAAGCCTCCTACAATGAGCAGTTCTTC.

This chain links TRBV30 with TRBJ1-1; 7 bases fit TRBD1. Germline CDR1 is GTSNPN and CDR2 is SVGIG (reference sequence). This CDR3 region has 17 residues. J gave up 1 base and V 2 bases, and 13 bases lay outside the gene matches. The CDR3 coding sequence is TGTGCCTGGAGTCCCCGACAGGGAATCGGAGAGAACACTGAAGCTTTCTTT. Protein: CAWSPRQGIGENTEAFF.

This chain joins TRBV24-1 and TRBJ2-1, with 11 positions matching TRBD1. The CDR3 spans 17 residues. V was pared by 3 bases and J by 7 bases, with 10 bases of the junction left unmatched. Per germline, CDR1 KGHDR and CDR2 SFDVKD. CDR3 sequence: CATSDAGTGGARNEQFF. The CDR3 region has the DNA TGTGCCACCAGTGATGCCGGGACAGGGGGTGCGAGGAATGAGCAGTTCTTC.

J is TRBJ1-1 and V is TRBV29-1; TRBD1 matches 8 bases. Germline trimming cut 6 bases from V and 1 base from J; bases unmatched to any gene: 4. Germline CDR1 SQVTM, CDR2 ANQGSEA. The CDR3 extends over 13 amino acids. CDR3 DNA: TGCAGCGTAGGGACAGGTCCGAACACTGAAGCTTTCTTT. This sequence encodes CSVGTGPNTEAFF.

The chain links TRBV20-1 to TRBJ1-2; D call uncertain. Germline CDR1 is DFQATT and CDR2 is SNEGSKA (reference sequence). There are 10 residues in the CDR3. The V gene lost 2 bases and the J gene lost 10 bases, with 8 bases spanning the gap. In nucleotides, the CDR3 is TGCAGTGCTAGATTACAGACCTACACCTTC. Translated: CSARLQTYTF.

Notes on this clone: At one end the junction does not follow the germline gene, possibly because of a read error. The V call is TRBV19, the J call TRBJ2-1; 14 bases line up with TRBD2. Germline V gives CDR1 LNHDA, CDR2 SQIVND (reference sequence). There are 15 residues in the CDR3. In DNA form, the CDR3 reads TGTGCCAGCAAATTCCAAGGGACTAGCGGGAGCTCCTGGGTCTTC. Protein product: CASKFQGTSGSSWVF.

This sequence joins TRBV6-1 and TRBJ2-6, with D unclear. The CDR3 loop spans 14 amino acids. Looked up from germline, CDR1 is MNHNS and CDR2 is SASEGT. Trimming removed 11 bases from V and 1 base from J, with 12 bases in between. This CDR3 is CASFSRSGANVLTF. The CDR3 DNA reads as TGTGCCTCCTTTTCCAGATCTGGGGCCAACGTCCTGACTTTC.

This rearrangement joins TRBV7-2 to TRBJ2-7; 15 nucleotides line up with TRBD2. Germline V gene data show CDR1 as SGHTA and CDR2 as FQGNSA. Germline trimming cut 0 bases from V and 1 base from J; bases unmatched to any gene: 4. CDR3 length equals 18 residues. The CDR3 DNA follows: TGTGCCAGCAGCTTAGCGCGAGGACTAGCGGGAGGGTCCTACGAGCAGTACTTC. This sequence encodes CASSLARGLAGGSYEQYF.